A single TCR beta chain is shown here with its context. No antigen is known for it. The data originate from a study of T cell responses to AZD1222 COVID-19 vaccine. Study-wide findings and caveats: Donors were largely white British and mainly female; clonal diversity was possibly underestimated. Spike-wide vaccine-associated CD4 TCRs dominated at 160-218 and 743-854. All repertoire sampling was performed exclusively after the peak T cell response.

Sequenced by immunoSEQ multiplex PCR; TCRdb stores in-frame clones only, minus some. The data show 100,000 to 150,000 clones, about 90% seen once. Germline loops: CDR1 SGDLS, CDR2 YYNGEE. CDR3 length equals 14 residues. Trimming cost V 4 bases and J 8 bases, with 18 bases left between them. The sequence was collected from an adult in good health. The rearrangement joins TRBV9 to TRBJ1-1; D not certain. The sample here was peripheral blood, taken on day 0 of AZD1222 vaccination. The CDR3, as DNA: TGTGCCAGCAGCTTAAACGAGGCGGGATGGGAAGCTTTCTTT. As protein: CASSLNEAGWEAFF. The variable domain in full, completed from reference TRBV9 and TRBJ1-1, reads DSGVTQTPKHLITATGQRVTLRCSPRSGDLSVYWYQQSLDQGLQFLIQYYNGEERAKGNILERFSAQQFPDLHSELNLSSLELGDSALYFCASSLNEAGWEAFFGQGTRLTVV.